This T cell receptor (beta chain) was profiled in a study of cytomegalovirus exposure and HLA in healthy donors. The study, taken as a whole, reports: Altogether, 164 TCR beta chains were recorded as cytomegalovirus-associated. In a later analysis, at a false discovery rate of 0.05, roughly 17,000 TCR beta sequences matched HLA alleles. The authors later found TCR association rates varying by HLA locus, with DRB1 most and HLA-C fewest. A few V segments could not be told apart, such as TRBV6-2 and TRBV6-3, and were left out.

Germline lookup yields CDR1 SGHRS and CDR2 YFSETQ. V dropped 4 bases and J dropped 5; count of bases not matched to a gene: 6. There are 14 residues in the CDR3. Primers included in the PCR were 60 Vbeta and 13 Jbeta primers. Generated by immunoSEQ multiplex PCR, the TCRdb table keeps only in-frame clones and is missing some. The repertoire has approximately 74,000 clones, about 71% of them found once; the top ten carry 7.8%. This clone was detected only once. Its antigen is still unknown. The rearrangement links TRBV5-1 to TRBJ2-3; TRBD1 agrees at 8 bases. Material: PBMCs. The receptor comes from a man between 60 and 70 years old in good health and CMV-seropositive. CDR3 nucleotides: TGCGCCAGCAGCAGGACAGGGTCTGGAGATACGCAGTATTTT. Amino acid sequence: CASSRTGSGDTQYF.